Following are 13 T cell receptor beta chains from one sample sequenced in a study of T cell responses to AZD1222 COVID-19 vaccine. Assay: immunoSEQ multiplex PCR; the TCRdb copy retains only in-frame clones and omits some. The table has tens of thousands of clones, more than 70% seen once; the top ten hold 19%. Sequenced here: peripheral blood, sampled on day 0 of AZD1222 vaccination. All receptors come from an adult in good health.

The CDR3 nucleotides read TGTGCCAGCAGCTTAGTGCCAGGGCGGAATTCACCCCTCCACTTT. This translates into CASSLVPGRNSPLHF. The chain joins TRBV11-2 to TRBJ1-6; weak D call: TRBD1 (5 bases). Germline V gene data show CDR1 as SGHAT and CDR2 as FQNNGV. The CDR3 is 15 residues long. Trimming removed 1 base at V and 7 bases at J, with 11 bases between.

This chain uses TRBV28 with TRBJ2-5; D is unresolved. The germline V and J ends were trimmed by 3 bases and 3 bases, with 8 bases remaining between them. Looked up from germline, CDR1 is MDHEN and CDR2 is SYDVKM. This CDR3 contains 13 residues. In nucleotides, the CDR3 is TGTGCCAGCAGTTTTGTTGGGAAAGAGACCCAGTACTTC. It encodes CASSFVGKETQYF.

The CDR3 region is CASSEGLARAQYF. The CDR3 DNA reads TGTGCCAGCAGTGAAGGACTAGCGAGGGCCCAGTACTTC. The V call is TRBV6-1, the J call TRBJ2-5, with 8 bases that match TRBD2. V was clipped by 1 base and J by 9 bases; unmatched bases: 4. This CDR3 is 13 amino acids long. CDR1 is MNHNS and CDR2 is SASEGT in the germline V gene.

The gene calls are TRBV10-2 and TRBJ1-4; D unresolved. V lost 2 bases, J lost 8 bases, and 3 bases lay in between. CDR1 is WSHSY and CDR2 is SAAADI in the germline V gene. The CDR3 contains 11 residues. The CDR3 DNA follows: TGCGCCAGCAGTGAGGGGGAAAAACTGTTTTTT. Encoded protein: CASSEGEKLFF.

The chain joins TRBV6-6 to TRBJ1-5, with D possibly TRBD1 on 6 matching bases. Trimming removed 6 bases at V and 0 bases at J, with 12 bases between. This CDR3 spans 15 amino acids. Germline assignment: CDR1 MNHNY and CDR2 SVGAGI (reference sequence). Here the CDR3 DNA reads TGTGCCAGCAGCGGACAGCCGAATAGCAATCAGCCCCAGCATTTT. Protein: CASSGQPNSNQPQHF.

The rearrangement joins TRBV5-4 to TRBJ1-2; no reliable D call. Trimming left V 0 bases short and J 2 bases short, with 8 bases between. The CDR3 length is 14 residues. Germline V CDR1 and CDR2: SGHNT, YYREEE (reference sequence). The CDR3 nucleotides read TGTGCCAGCAGCTTGGGGTTATCCAACTATGGCTACACCTTC. Protein: CASSLGLSNYGYTF.

This CDR3 reads CASIAGTDYGYTF. Here the CDR3 DNA reads TGTGCCAGCATCGCCGGGACGGACTATGGCTACACCTTC. This rearrangement joins TRBV6-5 to TRBJ1-2, with D tentatively TRBD1 (5 bases). Trimming shortened V by 7 bases and J by 3 bases, and 12 bases separated the two germline ends. Germline-derived CDR1 and CDR2 are MNHEY and SVGAGI. The CDR3 has 13 residues.

In nucleotides, the CDR3 is TGTGCCAGCAGTTACGATCTCTCAGGGGGCAGCGACGAGCAGTACTTC. This gives the protein CASSYDLSGGSDEQYF. This chain joins TRBV6-6 and TRBJ2-7; TRBD1 aligns across 8 bases. Germline lookup yields CDR1 MNHNY and CDR2 SVGAGI (reference sequence). The CDR3 sequence is 16 residues long. V was pared by 2 bases and J by 5 bases, with 11 bases of the junction left unmatched.

The chain recombines TRBV3-1 (or the pseudogene TRBV3-2) with TRBJ2-2; 12 nucleotides align to TRBD2. CDR1 is LGHDT, CDR2 YNNKEL, per germline (reference sequence). CDR3 length equals 15 residues. Trimming at V came to 5 bases and at J to 9 bases, leaving 7 bases not matched to a gene. CDR3 DNA: TGTGCCAGCAGCGCGACTAGCGGGGGCCTCCGGGAGCTGTTTTTT. This sequence encodes CASSATSGGLRELFF.

The V call is TRBV20-1, the J call TRBJ2-1, with D unclear. V gave up 6 bases and J gave up 5 bases, with 5 bases separating them. The CDR3 consists of 10 residues. CDR1 and CDR2 from the germline V gene are DFQATT and SNEGSKA (reference sequence). This chain's CDR3 is CSAFDNEQFF. DNA for the CDR3: TGCAGTGCCTTCGACAATGAGCAGTTCTTC.

The chain carries TRBV7-9 and TRBJ2-5; 9 bases are shared with TRBD1. V gave up 5 bases and J gave up 5 bases; unmatched junction bases: 3. The length of the CDR3 is 13 residues. Germline-derived CDR1 and CDR2 are SEHNR and FQNEAQ (reference sequence). The CDR3 DNA reads TGTGCCAGCAGCCCCGGGACAGGGGAGACCCAGTACTTC. This translates into CASSPGTGETQYF.

This clone was found once. The chain is built from TRBV19 and TRBJ2-1, with 7 bases identical to TRBD1. Trimming cost V 4 bases and J 6 bases; bases outside gene matches: 12. Looked up from germline, CDR1 is LNHDA and CDR2 is SQIVND (reference sequence). This CDR3 comprises 16 residues. The CDR3 nucleotides read TGTGCCAGTAGTACCCTCGACAGGGATACTCGCAATGAGCAGTTCTTC. This gives the protein CASSTLDRDTRNEQFF. Looking up the rest from reference TRBV19 and TRBJ2-1 gives the full variable domain: DGGITQSPKYLFRKEGQNVTLSCEQNLNHDAMYWYRQDPGQGLRLIYYSQIVNDFQKGDIAEGYSVSREKKESFPLTVTSAQKNPTAFYLCASSTLDRDTRNEQFFGPGTRLTVL.

This chain links TRBV6-5 with TRBJ1-2; maybe TRBD1 (6 bases). In germline, CDR1 is MNHEY, CDR2 SVGAGI. The germline V and J ends were trimmed by 0 bases and 8 bases, with 10 bases remaining between them. The CDR3 sequence is 13 residues long. The DNA for the CDR3 is TGTGCCAGCAGTTACTCGCGACAGGCCGGCTACACCTTC. As protein: CASSYSRQAGYTF.